This TCR beta chain appears in the sequencing data of a study of Tregs in tolerant kidney transplant recipients. Per the germline V gene, CDR1 is SGHAT and CDR2 is FQNNGV. V was clipped by 1 base and J by 5 bases, with 17 bases between them. The CDR3 extends over 16 amino acids. Clones were read by immunoSEQ multiplex PCR, and TCRdb kept only the in-frame ones, dropping some. The sample yields approximately 98,000 clones, around 89% seen once. The sequence came from a human donor who received a combined kidney and bone marrow transplant. The V gene is TRBV11-2, the J gene TRBJ1-1, with unresolved D. The sequences come from CD4+ T cells from blood, collected before the transplant. CDR3 amino acids: CASSLVATRLDTEAFF. DNA for the CDR3: TGTGCCAGCAGCTTAGTTGCAACCCGACTGGATACTGAAGCTTTCTTT.